Sequencing of this T cell receptor (beta chain) was carried out in a study of post-analysis software for immune sequencing data. In regard to this clonotype: Its antigen is as yet unknown.

Sequencing libraries made from TCR beta cDNA carried unique molecular identifiers. The yield from roughly 1 to 10 million T cells was about 500,000 cDNA molecules in total. TCRdb itself ran the PCR reads through MiXCR, one entry per CDR3 protein. The sample has some 890,000 distinct CDR3 sequences; about 57% are singletons. Regarding the study as a whole: Included in a set of roughly five TRBV segments more frequent in patients than controls were TRBV5-6, TRBV5-1 and TRBV20-1. Relative to controls, patients with multiple sclerosis showed significantly lower normalized Chao1 diversity.

With 0 bases clipped from V and 4 bases from J, the junction kept 12 bases outside the gene matches. The CDR3 has 18 amino acids. The germline V gene encodes CDR1 DFQATT and CDR2 SNEGSKA (reference sequence). The chain joins TRBV20-1 to TRBJ2-1; 10 nucleotides agree with TRBD2. Sample: blood. The TCR was taken from a girl aged 10 to 17 with multiple sclerosis. The CDR3 loop is CSARDSYPAGGTYNEQFF. CDR3 nucleotide sequence: TGCAGTGCTAGAGATTCCTATCCAGCGGGAGGGACATACAATGAGCAGTTCTTC.